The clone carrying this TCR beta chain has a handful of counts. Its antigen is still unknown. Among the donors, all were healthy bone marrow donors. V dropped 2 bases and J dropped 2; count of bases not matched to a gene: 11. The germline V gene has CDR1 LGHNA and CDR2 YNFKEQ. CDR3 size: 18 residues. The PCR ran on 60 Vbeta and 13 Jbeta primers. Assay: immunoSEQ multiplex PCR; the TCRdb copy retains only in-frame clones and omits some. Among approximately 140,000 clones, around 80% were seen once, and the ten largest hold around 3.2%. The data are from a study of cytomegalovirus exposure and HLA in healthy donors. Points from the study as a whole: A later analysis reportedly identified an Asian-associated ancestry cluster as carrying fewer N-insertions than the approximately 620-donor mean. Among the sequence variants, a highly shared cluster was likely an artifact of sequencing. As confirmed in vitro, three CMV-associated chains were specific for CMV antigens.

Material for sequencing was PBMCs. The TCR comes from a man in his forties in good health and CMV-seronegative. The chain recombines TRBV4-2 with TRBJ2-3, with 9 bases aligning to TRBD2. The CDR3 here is CASSQTPLAGINTDTQYF. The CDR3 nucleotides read TGTGCCAGCAGCCAAACTCCCCTAGCGGGGATAAACACAGATACGCAGTATTTT.